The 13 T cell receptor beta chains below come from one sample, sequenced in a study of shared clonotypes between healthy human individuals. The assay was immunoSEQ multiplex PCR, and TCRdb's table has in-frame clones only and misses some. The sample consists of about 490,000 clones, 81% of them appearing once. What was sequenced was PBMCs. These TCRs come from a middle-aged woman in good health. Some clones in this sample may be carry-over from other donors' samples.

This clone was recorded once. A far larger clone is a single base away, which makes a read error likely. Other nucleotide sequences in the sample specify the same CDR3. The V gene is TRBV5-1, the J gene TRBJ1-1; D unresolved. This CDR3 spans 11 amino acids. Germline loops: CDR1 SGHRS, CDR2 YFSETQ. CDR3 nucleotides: TGCGCCAGCAGGGATTATTCTGAAGCTTTCTTC. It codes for CASRDYSEAFF. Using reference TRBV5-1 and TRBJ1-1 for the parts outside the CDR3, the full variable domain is KAGVTQTPRYLIKTRGQQVTLSCSPISGHRSVSWYQQTPGQGLQFLFEYFSETQRNKGNFPGRFSGRQFSNSRSEMNVSTLELGDSALYLCASRDYSEAFFGQGTRLTVV.

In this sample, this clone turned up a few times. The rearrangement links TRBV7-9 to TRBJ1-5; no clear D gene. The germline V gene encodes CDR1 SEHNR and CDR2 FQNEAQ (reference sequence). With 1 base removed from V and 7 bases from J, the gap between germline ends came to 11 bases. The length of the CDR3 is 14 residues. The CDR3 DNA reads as TGTGCCAGCAGCTTAGGAGGGTCGGGGCAGCCCCAGCATTTT. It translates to CASSLGGSGQPQHF.

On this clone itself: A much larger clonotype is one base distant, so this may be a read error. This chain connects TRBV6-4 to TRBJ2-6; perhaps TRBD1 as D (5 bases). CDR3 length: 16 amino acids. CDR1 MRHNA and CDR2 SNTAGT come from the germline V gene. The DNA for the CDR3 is TGTGCCAGCAGTGTAGACAGCTTCTCTGGGGCCAGCGTCCTGACTTTC. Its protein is CASSVDSFSGASVLTF.

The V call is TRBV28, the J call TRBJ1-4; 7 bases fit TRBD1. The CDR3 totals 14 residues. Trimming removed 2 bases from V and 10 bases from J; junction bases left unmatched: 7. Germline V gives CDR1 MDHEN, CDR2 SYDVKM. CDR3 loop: CASSLNRGHGKLFF. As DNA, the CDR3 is TGTGCCAGCAGTTTAAACAGGGGACACGGAAAACTGTTTTTT.

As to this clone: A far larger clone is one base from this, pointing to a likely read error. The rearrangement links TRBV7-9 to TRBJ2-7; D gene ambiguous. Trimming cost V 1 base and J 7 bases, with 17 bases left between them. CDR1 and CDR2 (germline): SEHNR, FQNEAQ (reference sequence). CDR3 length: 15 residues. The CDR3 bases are TGTGCCAGCAGCTTAGTTCCAGAGGCCTACAATGAGCAGTACTTC. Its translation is CASSLVPEAYNEQYF.

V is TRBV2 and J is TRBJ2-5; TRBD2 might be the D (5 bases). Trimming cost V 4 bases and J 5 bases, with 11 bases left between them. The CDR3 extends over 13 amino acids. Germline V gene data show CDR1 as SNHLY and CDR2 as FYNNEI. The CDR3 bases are TGTGCCAGCAGTGGGTGGCCTAGCGAGACCCAGTACTTC. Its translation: CASSGWPSETQYF.

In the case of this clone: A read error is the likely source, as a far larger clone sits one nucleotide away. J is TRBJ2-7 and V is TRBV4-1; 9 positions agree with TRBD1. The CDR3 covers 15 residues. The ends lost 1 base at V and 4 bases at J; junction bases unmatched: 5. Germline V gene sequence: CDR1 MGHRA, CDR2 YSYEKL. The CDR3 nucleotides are TGCGCCAGCAGCCAAGGCGGGACAGGGTGGTACGAGCAGTACTTC. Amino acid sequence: CASSQGGTGWYEQYF.

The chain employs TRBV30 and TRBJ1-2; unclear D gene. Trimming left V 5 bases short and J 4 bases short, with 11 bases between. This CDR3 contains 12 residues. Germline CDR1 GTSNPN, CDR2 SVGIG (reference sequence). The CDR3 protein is CAWARTAYGYTF. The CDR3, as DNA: TGTGCCTGGGCTCGGACGGCCTATGGCTACACCTTC.

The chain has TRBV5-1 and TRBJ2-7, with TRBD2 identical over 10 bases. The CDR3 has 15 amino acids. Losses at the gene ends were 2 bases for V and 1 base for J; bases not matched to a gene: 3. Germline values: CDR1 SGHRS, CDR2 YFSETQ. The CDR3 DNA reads TGCGCCAGCAGCTTTCTAGCGGGAGAATCCTACGAGCAGTACTTC. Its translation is CASSFLAGESYEQYF.

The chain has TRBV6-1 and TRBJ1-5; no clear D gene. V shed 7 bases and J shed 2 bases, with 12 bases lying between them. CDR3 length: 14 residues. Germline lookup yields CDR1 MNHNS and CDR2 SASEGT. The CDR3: CASTVGHRNQPQHF. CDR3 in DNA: TGTGCCAGCACCGTGGGTCACCGCAATCAGCCCCAGCATTTT.

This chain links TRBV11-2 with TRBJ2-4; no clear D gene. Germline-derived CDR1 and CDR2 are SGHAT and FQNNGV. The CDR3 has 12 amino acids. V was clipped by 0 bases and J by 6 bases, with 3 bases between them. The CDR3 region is CASSLDGNIQYF. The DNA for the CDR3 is TGTGCCAGCAGCTTAGATGGAAACATTCAGTACTTC.

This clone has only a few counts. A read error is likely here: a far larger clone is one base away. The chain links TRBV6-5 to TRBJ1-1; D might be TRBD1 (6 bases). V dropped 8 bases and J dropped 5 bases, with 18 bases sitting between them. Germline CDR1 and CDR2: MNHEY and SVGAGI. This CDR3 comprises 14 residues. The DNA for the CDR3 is TGTGCCAGCGCCTCGAGGGGGACGGCGACTGAAGCTTTCTTT. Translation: CASASRGTATEAFF.

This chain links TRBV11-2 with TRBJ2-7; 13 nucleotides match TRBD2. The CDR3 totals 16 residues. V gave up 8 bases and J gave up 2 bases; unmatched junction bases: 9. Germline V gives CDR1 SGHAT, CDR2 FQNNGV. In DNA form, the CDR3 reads TGTGCCAGCCGTCAAACCGGGACTAGCGGGGCCTACGAGCAGTACTTC. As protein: CASRQTGTSGAYEQYF.